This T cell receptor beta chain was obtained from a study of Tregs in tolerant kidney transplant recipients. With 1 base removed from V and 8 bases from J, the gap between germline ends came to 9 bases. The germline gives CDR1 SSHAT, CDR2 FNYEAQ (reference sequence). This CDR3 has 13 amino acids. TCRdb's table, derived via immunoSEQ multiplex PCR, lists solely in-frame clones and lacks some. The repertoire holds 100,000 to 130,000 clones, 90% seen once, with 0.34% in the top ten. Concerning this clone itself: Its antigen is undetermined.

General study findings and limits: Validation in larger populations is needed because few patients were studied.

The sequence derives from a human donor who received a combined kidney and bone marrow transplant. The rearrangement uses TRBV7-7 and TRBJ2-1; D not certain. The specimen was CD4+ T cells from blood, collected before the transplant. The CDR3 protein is CASSLGRPYEQFF. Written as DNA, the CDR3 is TGTGCCAGCAGCTTAGGGAGACCGTATGAGCAGTTCTTC.